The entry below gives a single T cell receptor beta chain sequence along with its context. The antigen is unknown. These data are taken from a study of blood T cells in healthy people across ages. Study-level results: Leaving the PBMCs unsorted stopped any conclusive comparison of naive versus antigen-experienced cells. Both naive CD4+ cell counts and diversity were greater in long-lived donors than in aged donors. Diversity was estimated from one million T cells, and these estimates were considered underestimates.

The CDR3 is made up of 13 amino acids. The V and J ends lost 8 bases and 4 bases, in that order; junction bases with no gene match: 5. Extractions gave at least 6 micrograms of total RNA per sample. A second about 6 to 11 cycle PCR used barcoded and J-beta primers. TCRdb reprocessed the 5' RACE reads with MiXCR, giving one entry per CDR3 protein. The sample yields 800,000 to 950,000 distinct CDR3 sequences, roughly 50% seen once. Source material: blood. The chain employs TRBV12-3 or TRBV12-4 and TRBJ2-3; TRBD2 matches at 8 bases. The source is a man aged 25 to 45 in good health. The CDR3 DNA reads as TGTGCCAGCGCTAGCGGGCGAGCAGATACGCAGTATTTT. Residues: CASASGRADTQYF.